These 21 T cell receptor beta chains share one sample of origin, sequenced in a study of T cells in Graves' hyperthyroidism and ophthalmopathy. From RNA transcripts, TCR beta CDR3 regions were amplified. Initially, a first-round RT-PCR of the TCR CDR3 employed the HTBI primer set. TCRdb analysed the multiplex PCR reads with MiXCR anew, one entry per CDR3 protein. The table includes approximately 630,000 distinct CDR3 sequences, 15% to 20% detected once. Sequencing was performed on blood. The source is a woman under 40 with Graves' hyperthyroidism.

This clonotype was recorded a few times. The chain carries TRBV18 and TRBJ2-1, with unresolved D. CDR1 and CDR2 (germline): KGHSH, LQKENI. The CDR3 extends over 13 amino acids. Trimming left V 3 bases short and J 9 bases short, with 12 bases between. This CDR3 is CASSPTPRLEQFF. CDR3 nucleotides: TGTGCCAGCTCACCGACTCCCCGGCTTGAGCAGTTCTTC.

This clonotype was observed a few times. V gene TRBV18 combines with J gene TRBJ1-2; 8 bases map to TRBD1. The CDR3 is 16 amino acids. Unmatched junction bases numbered 10, after V lost 3 bases and J lost 4 bases. Per germline, CDR1 KGHSH and CDR2 LQKENI. The CDR3: CASSPRDRGNTYGYTF. CDR3 DNA sequence: TGTGCCAGCTCACCCCGCGACAGGGGAAATACCTATGGCTACACCTTC.

V is TRBV5-1 and J is TRBJ1-4, with TRBD1 identical over 9 bases. This CDR3 has 16 amino acids. The germline gives CDR1 SGHRS, CDR2 YFSETQ. V gave up 0 bases and J gave up 8 bases; unmatched junction bases: 8. The DNA of the CDR3 is TGCGCCAGCAGCTTGGTCCGGGGACAGGGTGAAGAAAAACTGTTTTTT. It is translated as CASSLVRGQGEEKLFF. Full variable domain (rest looked up from reference TRBV5-1 and TRBJ1-4): KAGVTQTPRYLIKTRGQQVTLSCSPISGHRSVSWYQQTPGQGLQFLFEYFSETQRNKGNFPGRFSGRQFSNSRSEMNVSTLELGDSALYLCASSLVRGQGEEKLFFGSGTQLSVL.

This clonotype was observed at least ten times. The chain carries TRBV28 and TRBJ1-1, with D uncertain. The germline V gene has CDR1 MDHEN and CDR2 SYDVKM. This CDR3 has 13 amino acids. Trimming stripped 6 bases from V and 1 base from J, with 9 bases between. CDR3 loop: CASSLTANTEAFF. The CDR3 nucleotides are TGTGCCAGCAGCTTAACAGCGAACACTGAAGCTTTCTTT.

In this sample, this clonotype turned up many times. The chain carries TRBV12-3 or TRBV12-4 and TRBJ1-1, with D unresolved. V lost 6 bases to trimming and J lost 1 base, with 12 bases between them. The CDR3 runs 14 residues. The CDR3 nucleotides read TGTGCCAGCAGCCGCGTGGGTAGGAACACTGAAGCTTTCTTT. Its protein is CASSRVGRNTEAFF.

This chain links TRBV19 with TRBJ1-1; the D gene is possibly TRBD1 (5 bases). Trimming took 3 bases from V and 10 from J, leaving 18 bases between them. Germline values: CDR1 LNHDA, CDR2 SQIVND (reference sequence). CDR3 size: 14 residues. The DNA of the CDR3 is TGTGCCAGTAGTATTGGTGGGACCCCTATCGGAGCTTTCTTT. Residues: CASSIGGTPIGAFF.

This clonotype was recorded a few times. The gene calls are TRBV6-4 and TRBJ2-7; D is uncertain. The CDR3 contains 14 residues. Germline V lookup: CDR1 MRHNA, CDR2 SNTAGT. V lost 5 bases and J 0 bases, leaving 11 bases between the germline ends. The CDR3 region has the DNA TGTGCCAGCAGTCCCCGACGTCACTCCTACGAGCAGTACTTC. It is translated as CASSPRRHSYEQYF.

This clonotype was seen at least ten times. The gene calls are TRBV11-2 and TRBJ1-2; 11 bases line up with TRBD1. The CDR3 totals 13 residues. The germline V gene has CDR1 SGHAT and CDR2 FQNNGV. J gave up 7 bases and V 5 bases, and 3 bases lay outside the gene matches. The CDR3 coding sequence is TGTGCCAGCAGCCTGGGACAGGGGGTTGGCTACACCTTC. Translation: CASSLGQGVGYTF. The complete variable domain, with remaining parts taken from reference TRBV11-2 and TRBJ1-2, reads EAGVAQSPRYKIIEKRQSVAFWCNPISGHATLYWYQQILGQGPKLLIQFQNNGVVDDSQLPKDRFSAERLKGVDSTLKIQPAKLEDSAVYLCASSLGQGVGYTFGSGTRLTVV.

This clonotype was recorded many times. This sequence joins TRBV27 and TRBJ1-1, with TRBD1 as a possible D gene (5 bases). From germline, CDR1 is MNHEY and CDR2 SMNVEV (reference sequence). Deletions cut 6 bases from V and 3 bases from J, with 11 bases between. This CDR3 is 13 amino acids long. DNA for the CDR3: TGTGCCAGCAGCCCGACAGCTCACACTGAAGCTTTCTTT. This sequence encodes CASSPTAHTEAFF.

The chain carries TRBV3-1 and TRBJ2-2; D uncertain. Trimming cost V 4 bases and J 4 bases, with 13 bases left between them. CDR1 and CDR2 (germline): LGHDT, YNNKEL (reference sequence). The CDR3 runs to 15 residues. Here the CDR3 reads CASSPASLGTGELFF. The CDR3 nucleotides are TGTGCCAGCAGCCCCGCATCCCTCGGCACCGGGGAGCTGTTTTTT.

The chain links TRBV19 to TRBJ2-1, with D possibly being TRBD1 (6 bases). The CDR3 length is 12 residues. The germline V gene encodes CDR1 LNHDA and CDR2 SQIVND (reference sequence). Trimming pared 7 bases from V and 3 bases from J, leaving 7 bases between. The CDR3 bases are TGTGCCAGTAAACAGGGCTACAATGAGCAGTTCTTC. It specifies CASKQGYNEQFF. Supplemented by reference TRBV19 and TRBJ2-1, the full variable domain reads DGGITQSPKYLFRKEGQNVTLSCEQNLNHDAMYWYRQDPGQGLRLIYYSQIVNDFQKGDIAEGYSVSREKKESFPLTVTSAQKNPTAFYLCASKQGYNEQFFGPGTRLTVL.

This clonotype was detected ten times or more. The chain joins TRBV12-3 or TRBV12-4 to TRBJ2-5; D not certain. With 3 bases removed from V and 2 bases from J, the gap between germline ends came to 10 bases. CDR3 length: 14 residues. DNA of the CDR3: TGTGCCAGCAGTTTTCGGGCAGGACAAGAGACCCAGTACTTC. It yields the protein CASSFRAGQETQYF.

This clonotype was counted a few times. The chain is built from TRBV7-8 and TRBJ1-6; D is perhaps TRBD1 (6 bases). The V gene lost 1 base and the J gene lost 10 bases, with 14 bases spanning the gap. The CDR3 extends over 15 amino acids. Germline lookup yields CDR1 SGHVS and CDR2 FQNEAQ. CDR3 amino acids: CASSLDARGNSPLHF. CDR3 in DNA: TGTGCCAGCAGCTTAGATGCCAGGGGAAACTCACCCCTCCACTTT.

Only a few counts were recorded for this clonotype. The chain uses TRBV27 and TRBJ2-1; 10 bases line up with TRBD1. Trimming removed 2 bases from V and 6 bases from J; junction bases left unmatched: 4. Germline CDR1 reads MNHEY; CDR2 reads SMNVEV (reference sequence). The CDR3 extends over 15 amino acids. The CDR3 DNA reads as TGTGCCAGCAGTTTAGGCGGGACAGGGGTCAATGAGCAGTTCTTC. The encoded protein is CASSLGGTGVNEQFF.

This clonotype came up a few times. V is TRBV28 and J is TRBJ2-5; 7 bases match TRBD2. Germline V gives CDR1 MDHEN, CDR2 SYDVKM. The CDR3 runs 14 residues. J was trimmed by 4 bases and V by 7 bases; bases with no gene match: 9. CDR3 coding DNA: TGTGCCAGCAACGGCGGGAGCTCCCCAGAGACCCAGTACTTC. Its translation is CASNGGSSPETQYF.

In its sample, this clonotype was seen many times. The V and J genes are TRBV7-3 and TRBJ2-3, with 10 bases identical to TRBD2. Germline values: CDR1 SGHTA, CDR2 FQGTGA. This CDR3 comprises 15 residues. V shed 6 bases, J shed 5 bases, and the junction held 8 bases outside the gene matches. CDR3 sequence: CASSSGTSEIDTQYF. CDR3 coding DNA: TGTGCCAGCAGTTCCGGGACTAGCGAAATAGATACGCAGTATTTT. The full variable domain, in which reference TRBV7-3 and TRBJ2-3 provide the parts outside the CDR3, is GAGVSQTPSNKVTEKGKYVELRCDPISGHTALYWYRQSLGQGPEFLIYFQGTGAADDSGLPNDRFFAVRPEGSVSTLKIQRTERGDSAVYLCASSSGTSEIDTQYFGPGTRLTVL.

This clonotype appeared many times. This rearrangement joins TRBV2 to TRBJ2-7; TRBD2 matches at 9 bases. The germline gives CDR1 SNHLY, CDR2 FYNNEI. The CDR3 is made up of 16 amino acids. J gave up 2 bases and V 7 bases, and 12 bases lay outside the gene matches. The CDR3 is CASNGGSGRITYEQYF. CDR3 coding DNA: TGTGCCAGCAACGGTGGGAGCGGGAGGATTACCTACGAGCAGTACTTC.

This clonotype was counted only a few times. In DNA form, the CDR3 reads TGTGCCAGCAGCCGACAGGGTCAGACCTATGGCTACACCTTC. Translating gives CASSRQGQTYGYTF. The V call is TRBV7-2, the J call TRBJ1-2, with 7 positions matching TRBD1. Germline values: CDR1 SGHTA, CDR2 FQGNSA. The CDR3 loop spans 14 amino acids. Trimming removed 5 bases from V and 4 bases from J; junction bases left unmatched: 7.

This clonotype was counted a single time. The chain links TRBV2 to TRBJ2-1, with TRBD1 matching 10 bases. The CDR3 is 15 amino acids. CDR1 SNHLY and CDR2 FYNNEI come from the germline V gene. The J segment lost 4 bases and the V segment lost 6 bases, leaving 6 bases of the junction unmatched. The CDR3 protein is CASSLPGQGYNEQFF. The CDR3 DNA sequence: TGTGCCAGCAGCTTACCGGGACAGGGGTACAATGAGCAGTTCTTC.

A remark on this clonotype: One end of the junction does not line up with germline, which may come from a read error. The chain joins TRBV20-1 to TRBJ2-7; maybe TRBD2 (5 bases). The CDR3 sequence is 13 residues long. Germline V lookup: CDR1 DFQATT, CDR2 SNEGSKA (reference sequence). The CDR3 DNA follows: TGCGGTGCTAGAAAAGTAGCGCACCCCGAGCAGTACTTC. It specifies CGARKVAHPEQYF.

This clonotype has at least ten counts. V usage is TRBV7-8 and J usage is TRBJ1-5, with D unresolved. CDR3 length equals 16 residues. V was pared by 2 bases and J by 1 base, with 12 bases between. Germline CDR1 and CDR2: SGHVS and FQNEAQ. CDR3 nucleotides: TGTGCCAGCAGCTTATCCGTTTCAGTGAGCAATCAGCCCCAGCATTTT. Translated, it gives CASSLSVSVSNQPQHF. The full variable domain, rest sourced from reference TRBV7-8 and TRBJ1-5, is GAGVSQSPRYKVAKRGQDVALRCDPISGHVSLFWYQQALGQGPEFLTYFQNEAQLDKSGLPSDRFFAERPEGSVSTLKIQRTQQEDSAVYLCASSLSVSVSNQPQHFGDGTRLSIL.